One sample yielded the 32 T cell receptor beta chains listed below, sequenced in a study of CD8 T cells in Susac syndrome. A quantity of about 0.5 to 1 ug RNA underwent reverse transcription using random hexamers. TCRdb recomputed calls from the immunoSEQ multiplex PCR reads with MiXCR, one row per CDR3 protein. The sample carries roughly 250,000 distinct CDR3 sequences, 90% to 97% recorded once. The sequenced sample consisted of CD4+ T cells from PBMCs. All receptors come from a human donor with Susac syndrome.

The V call is TRBV14, the J call TRBJ2-1; 12 nucleotides agree with TRBD2. CDR1 is SGHDN, CDR2 FVKESK, per germline. Losses at the gene ends were 4 bases for V and 4 bases for J; bases not matched to a gene: 2. The length of the CDR3 is 15 residues. The CDR3 protein is CASSRTSGVYNEQFF. The CDR3 region has the DNA TGTGCCAGCAGCCGGACTAGCGGGGTTTACAATGAGCAGTTCTTC.

The V and J genes are TRBV19 and TRBJ2-4; 8 nucleotides agree with TRBD1. V gave up 3 bases and J gave up 6 bases; unmatched junction bases: 7. Germline values: CDR1 LNHDA, CDR2 SQIVND (reference sequence). The CDR3 length is 15 residues. This CDR3 reads CASSMTGAPLNIQYF. For the CDR3, the DNA is TGTGCCAGTAGTATGACAGGGGCCCCCCTAAACATTCAGTACTTC.

CDR3 nucleotide sequence: TGTGCCAGCAGTGAACCTAATGGGAGGGCCGCCGAGCAGTACTTC. Protein sequence: CASSEPNGRAAEQYF. The chain recombines TRBV25-1 with TRBJ2-7; 7 bases fit TRBD2. The CDR3 covers 15 residues. Germline V gene data show CDR1 as MGHDK and CDR2 as SYGVNS. J lost 6 bases, V lost 2 bases, and 10 bases had no gene match.

This clonotype was recorded once. The chain recombines TRBV27 with TRBJ2-3, with D perhaps TRBD2 (6 bases). Trimming removed 2 bases at V and 6 bases at J, with 12 bases between. The CDR3 consists of 14 residues. Looked up from germline, CDR1 is MNHEY and CDR2 is SMNVEV (reference sequence). The CDR3 spells CASSLSGSEDTQYF. In DNA, the CDR3 is TGTGCCAGCAGTTTAAGCGGGTCAGAGGATACGCAGTATTTT.

The rearrangement uses TRBV5-1 and TRBJ1-1, with unresolved D. CDR1 and CDR2 (germline): SGHRS, YFSETQ. CDR3 length: 16 residues. Trimming shortened V by 0 bases and J by 3 bases, and 15 bases separated the two germline ends. The chain's CDR3 is CASSLDGGVPDTEAFF. CDR3 in DNA: TGCGCCAGCAGCTTGGACGGCGGCGTACCCGACACTGAAGCTTTCTTT. Full variable domain (outside the CDR3, taken from reference TRBV5-1 and TRBJ1-1): KAGVTQTPRYLIKTRGQQVTLSCSPISGHRSVSWYQQTPGQGLQFLFEYFSETQRNKGNFPGRFSGRQFSNSRSEMNVSTLELGDSALYLCASSLDGGVPDTEAFFGQGTRLTVV.

The chain is built from TRBV5-1 and TRBJ2-3, with 12 bases lining up with TRBD1. The V gene end was trimmed by 6 bases and the J gene end by 4 bases; junction bases not matched to a gene: 12. CDR1 is SGHRS, CDR2 YFSETQ, per germline. The CDR3 consists of 17 residues. CDR3 protein: CASTTLPGTGGPDTQYF. CDR3 DNA sequence: TGCGCCAGCACCACACTTCCCGGGACAGGGGGCCCAGATACGCAGTATTTT. Drawing the rest from reference TRBV5-1 and TRBJ2-3, the complete variable domain is KAGVTQTPRYLIKTRGQQVTLSCSPISGHRSVSWYQQTPGQGLQFLFEYFSETQRNKGNFPGRFSGRQFSNSRSEMNVSTLELGDSALYLCASTTLPGTGGPDTQYFGPGTRLTVL.

This chain joins TRBV11-1 and TRBJ2-2; 10 nucleotides line up with TRBD2. The CDR3 contains 17 residues. CDR1 and CDR2 (germline): SGHAT, FQDESV (reference sequence). The junction had 8 bases not matched to a gene; V was cut back by 4 bases and J by 3 bases. CDR3 protein: CASSSLPGTSDTGELFF. DNA of the CDR3: TGTGCCAGCAGCTCGCTTCCCGGGACTAGCGACACCGGGGAGCTGTTTTTT. Full variable domain (rest looked up from reference TRBV11-1 and TRBJ2-2): EAEVAQSPRYKITEKSQAVAFWCDPISGHATLYWYRQILGQGPELLVQFQDESVVDDSQLPKDRFSAERLKGVDSTLKIQPAELGDSAMYLCASSSLPGTSDTGELFFGEGSRLTVL.

This chain joins TRBV20-1 and TRBJ2-6, with 7 bases that match TRBD2. The V segment lost 6 bases and the J segment 1 base; nucleotides outside the gene matches: 9. The length of the CDR3 is 16 residues. Germline loops: CDR1 DFQATT, CDR2 SNEGSKA (reference sequence). This CDR3 is CSAHGGVLSGANVLTF. CDR3 coding DNA: TGCAGTGCCCATGGGGGGGTACTATCTGGGGCCAACGTCCTGACTTTC.

The genes are TRBV3-1 and TRBJ2-7; D possibly corresponds to TRBD1 (6 bases). Germline CDR1 is LGHDT and CDR2 is YNNKEL (reference sequence). The CDR3 extends over 14 amino acids. V was shortened by 3 bases and J by 0 bases, with 9 bases between the two germline ends. CDR3 in DNA: TGTGCCAGCAGCCACAGGGGCAGCTCCTACGAGCAGTACTTC. It codes for CASSHRGSSYEQYF.

V usage is TRBV30 and J usage is TRBJ1-1, with 9 bases aligning to TRBD1. Germline V gene sequence: CDR1 GTSNPN, CDR2 SVGIG (reference sequence). V trimming: 5 bases; J trimming: 4 bases; junction bases outside the gene matches: 5. This CDR3 spans 13 amino acids. CDR3 bases: TGTGCCTGGGCCGGGACAGGGATCACTGAAGCTTTCTTT. Encoded protein: CAWAGTGITEAFF.

This chain connects TRBV12-5 to TRBJ2-7; possible D gene TRBD1, 6 bases. This CDR3 comprises 13 residues. Germline lookup yields CDR1 LGHNT and CDR2 FRNRAP. V was pared by 6 bases and J by 6 bases, with 15 bases between. The CDR3 DNA sequence: TGTGCTAGTGGCAGTACACAGGGAACCGAGCAGTACTTC. This gives the protein CASGSTQGTEQYF.

The V call is TRBV11-2, the J call TRBJ1-2, with D possibly matching TRBD1 (5 bases). The CDR3 is 12 residues long. Between the trimmed V and J ends, which lost 8 bases and 2 bases, there was a span of 9 bases. Germline CDR1 and CDR2: SGHAT and FQNNGV. CDR3 loop: CASGRGNYGYTF. CDR3 DNA sequence: TGTGCCAGCGGCCGGGGCAACTATGGCTACACCTTC.

V and J are TRBV24-1 and TRBJ2-1; D unclear. This CDR3 comprises 16 residues. Trimming left V 6 bases short and J 0 bases short, with 14 bases between. Germline V CDR1 and CDR2: KGHDR, SFDVKD. The CDR3 DNA reads as TGTGCCACCAGTCCGACCGAGGCTAGCTCCTACAATGAGCAGTTCTTC. Translated: CATSPTEASSYNEQFF.

The chain is built from TRBV7-9 and TRBJ1-1; 11 bases agree with TRBD1. The ends lost 5 bases at V and 1 base at J; junction bases unmatched: 3. The CDR3 consists of 15 residues. Germline V gene sequence: CDR1 SEHNR, CDR2 FQNEAQ (reference sequence). CDR3 in amino acids: CASSPGTGGNTEAFF. CDR3 in DNA: TGTGCCAGCAGCCCGGGGACAGGGGGGAACACTGAAGCTTTCTTT.

This rearrangement joins TRBV30 to TRBJ2-1; 13 bases match TRBD2. CDR1 is GTSNPN, CDR2 SVGIG, per germline (reference sequence). The V gene end was trimmed by 3 bases and the J gene end by 3 bases; junction bases not matched to a gene: 2. CDR3 length equals 15 residues. The CDR3 is CAWRGTSGIYNEQFF. The CDR3 DNA sequence: TGTGCCTGGAGGGGGACTAGCGGGATCTACAATGAGCAGTTCTTC.

The V gene is TRBV30, the J gene TRBJ2-7, with D hard to call. V lost 0 bases, J lost 1 base, and 10 bases lay in between. Germline CDR1 reads GTSNPN; CDR2 reads SVGIG (reference sequence). This CDR3 contains 14 residues. This CDR3 reads CAWSVRLGSYEQYF. CDR3 nucleotides: TGTGCCTGGAGTGTACGGTTAGGATCCTACGAGCAGTACTTC. Full variable domain (rest looked up from reference TRBV30 and TRBJ2-7): SQTIHQWPATLVQPVGSPLSLECTVEGTSNPNLYWYRQAAGRGLQLLFYSVGIGQISSEVPQNLSASRPQDRQFILSSKKLLLSDSGFYLCAWSVRLGSYEQYFGPGTRLTVT.

This sequence joins TRBV18 and TRBJ2-5; maybe TRBD2 (6 bases). Germline lookup yields CDR1 KGHSH and CDR2 LQKENI. Trimming stripped 4 bases from V and 0 bases from J, with 15 bases between. The length of the CDR3 is 16 residues. The CDR3 protein is CASSQRDWMYQETQYF. DNA of the CDR3: TGTGCCAGCTCACAAAGGGACTGGATGTACCAAGAGACCCAGTACTTC.

In nucleotides, the CDR3 is TGTGCCAGCAGCCCCCTCACCCTGGGGGCGGGTGGGGCCAACGTCCTGACTTTC. It encodes CASSPLTLGAGGANVLTF. The genes are TRBV13 and TRBJ2-6, with a possible D match to TRBD1 (6 bases). From germline, CDR1 is PRHDT and CDR2 FYEKMQ (reference sequence). The CDR3 is 18 residues long. With 5 bases removed from V and 3 bases from J, the gap between germline ends came to 20 bases.

The rearrangement links TRBV27 to TRBJ2-7, with a weak D call TRBD2 (6 bases). Germline V gives CDR1 MNHEY, CDR2 SMNVEV (reference sequence). The CDR3 is 14 amino acids. Trimming pared 6 bases from V and 3 bases from J, leaving 15 bases between. In nucleotides, the CDR3 is TGTGCCAGCAGCGCTCGGGGGAATCACTACGAGCAGTACTTC. Translating it yields CASSARGNHYEQYF.

V gene TRBV27 combines with J gene TRBJ2-3, with D perhaps matching TRBD2 (6 bases). Trimming took 5 bases from V and 3 from J, leaving 24 bases between them. The CDR3 contains 18 residues. Germline values: CDR1 MNHEY, CDR2 SMNVEV (reference sequence). The CDR3: CASSEGTPKALLTDTQYF. For the CDR3, the DNA is TGTGCCAGCAGTGAAGGGACTCCAAAGGCTTTACTGACAGATACGCAGTATTTT.

The CDR3 here is CSVDYGTRTDTQYF. The CDR3 DNA reads TGCAGCGTTGACTACGGAACCCGCACAGATACGCAGTATTTT. The chain has TRBV29-1 and TRBJ2-3; no clear D. Germline-derived CDR1 and CDR2 are SQVTM and ANQGSEA. This CDR3 is 14 amino acids long. Trimming removed 3 bases from V and 1 base from J, with 11 bases in between.

This clonotype was counted only a few times. The J gene is TRBJ2-1, the V gene TRBV18; 10 nucleotides match TRBD2. V was clipped by 4 bases and J by 2 bases; unmatched bases: 2. There are 15 residues in the CDR3. CDR1 is KGHSH, CDR2 LQKENI, per germline. The CDR3 DNA follows: TGTGCCAGCTCACGTACTAGCGGGACCTACAATGAGCAGTTCTTC. It is translated as CASSRTSGTYNEQFF. Complete variable domain (other parts from reference TRBV18 and TRBJ2-1): NAGVMQNPRHLVRRRGQEARLRCSPMKGHSHVYWYRQLPEEGLKFMVYLQKENIIDESGMPKERFSAEFPKEGPSILRIQQVVRGDSAAYFCASSRTSGTYNEQFFGPGTRLTVL.

The V gene is TRBV29-1, the J gene TRBJ1-3; D is unresolved. Trimming stripped 5 bases from V and 1 base from J, with 9 bases between. The CDR3 contains 13 residues. The germline CDR1 and CDR2 sequences are SQVTM and ANQGSEA. CDR3 DNA: TGCAGCGTTACCAGTCATTCTGGAAACACCATATATTTT. Protein product: CSVTSHSGNTIYF.

This clonotype came up once. V usage is TRBV3-1 and J usage is TRBJ2-1; 10 bases agree with TRBD2. CDR3 length: 16 amino acids. Losses at the gene ends were 3 bases for V and 2 bases for J; bases not matched to a gene: 4. The germline V gene encodes CDR1 LGHDT and CDR2 YNNKEL (reference sequence). The CDR3 DNA sequence: TGTGCCAGCAGCCATTTGAGCGGGAGGGCCTACAATGAGCAGTTCTTC. Translated, it gives CASSHLSGRAYNEQFF.

The chain uses TRBV28 and TRBJ2-3, with TRBD2 matching 10 bases. The germline V gene has CDR1 MDHEN and CDR2 SYDVKM. This CDR3 contains 15 residues. V lost 7 bases to trimming and J lost 3 bases; unmatched junction nucleotides: 7. The CDR3 nucleotides are TGTGCCAGCACGGGAGCGGGAGGGCCGACAGATACGCAGTATTTT. Protein sequence: CASTGAGGPTDTQYF.

The chain couples TRBV24-1 to TRBJ2-2; TRBD1 matches at 9 bases. CDR1 and CDR2 (germline): KGHDR, SFDVKD. This CDR3 contains 16 residues. J lost 3 bases, V lost 3 bases, and 4 bases had no gene match. CDR3 in amino acids: CATSDTTGGDTGELFF. The CDR3 region has the DNA TGTGCCACCAGTGATACGACAGGGGGAGACACCGGGGAGCTGTTTTTT.

This rearrangement joins TRBV4-1 to TRBJ2-1; TRBD2 agrees at 10 bases. Germline V gene data show CDR1 as MGHRA and CDR2 as YSYEKL. With V trimmed by 1 base and J by 7 bases, 13 bases remained unmatched. This CDR3 is 18 amino acids long. The CDR3 reads CASSQAGGSGRLDNEQFF. Here the CDR3 DNA reads TGCGCCAGCAGCCAAGCTGGGGGTAGCGGGAGGCTGGATAATGAGCAGTTCTTC.

The chain carries TRBV5-1 and TRBJ2-1; possible D gene TRBD2, 7 bases. Per the germline V gene, CDR1 is SGHRS and CDR2 is YFSETQ. This CDR3 has 18 residues. With 0 bases removed from V and 12 bases from J, the gap between germline ends came to 28 bases. CDR3 in DNA: TGCGCCAGCAGCTTGGGCGTCTCGGCGGACGGGGGGCGATCGGGGCAGTTCTTC. It yields the protein CASSLGVSADGGRSGQFF.

This chain uses TRBV30 with TRBJ2-2, with TRBD2 matching 9 bases. V lost 0 bases to trimming and J lost 6 bases; unmatched junction nucleotides: 14. The CDR3 loop spans 18 amino acids. Germline CDR1 reads GTSNPN; CDR2 reads SVGIG (reference sequence). The CDR3 region is CAWSVTRGRAVRAGELFF. CDR3 coding DNA: TGTGCCTGGAGTGTAACGCGCGGGAGGGCCGTAAGGGCCGGGGAGCTGTTTTTT.

The V gene is TRBV11-3, the J gene TRBJ2-7, with a weak D call TRBD2 (5 bases). The CDR3 is made up of 14 amino acids. The V and J ends lost 5 bases and 2 bases respectively, with 13 bases between them. Germline CDR1 is SGHNT and CDR2 is YENEEA. CDR3 protein: CASSLGGRTYEQYF. For the CDR3, the DNA is TGTGCCAGCAGCCTAGGAGGCAGGACCTACGAGCAGTACTTC. The full variable domain, its missing parts supplied by reference TRBV11-3 and TRBJ2-7, is EAGVVQSPRYKIIEKKQPVAFWCNPISGHNTLYWYLQNLGQGPELLIRYENEEAVDDSQLPKDRFSAERLKGVDSTLKIQPAELGDSAVYLCASSLGGRTYEQYFGPGTRLTVT.

The DNA of the CDR3 is TGTGCCAGCAGTGTGGAAAGGGGGCCCTACAATGAGCAGTTCTTC. This encodes CASSVERGPYNEQFF. The rearrangement links TRBV2 to TRBJ2-1; the match to TRBD1 covers 7 bases. This CDR3 has 15 residues. J lost 2 bases, V lost 4 bases, and 5 bases had no gene match. Germline V lookup: CDR1 SNHLY, CDR2 FYNNEI.

V and J are TRBV18 and TRBJ2-3, with a possible D match to TRBD1 (6 bases). Germline loops: CDR1 KGHSH, CDR2 LQKENI. This CDR3 contains 14 residues. Trimming cost V 4 bases and J 5 bases, with 13 bases left between them. CDR3 nucleotides: TGTGCCAGCTCACTACAGGGCTTTGGAGATACGCAGTATTTT. Protein sequence: CASSLQGFGDTQYF.